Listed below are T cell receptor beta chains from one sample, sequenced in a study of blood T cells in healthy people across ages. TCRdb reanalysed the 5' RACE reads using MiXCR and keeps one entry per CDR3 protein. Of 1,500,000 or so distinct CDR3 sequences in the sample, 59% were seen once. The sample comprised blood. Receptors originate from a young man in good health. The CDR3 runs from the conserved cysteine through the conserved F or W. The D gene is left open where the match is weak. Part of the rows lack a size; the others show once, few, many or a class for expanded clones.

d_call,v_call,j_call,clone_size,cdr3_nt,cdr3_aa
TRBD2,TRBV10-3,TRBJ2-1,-,TGTGCCATCAGTGTGTCGATAGTCACGGGACTAGCGGGATCTTACAATGAGCAGTTCTTC,CAISVSIVTGLAGSYNEQFF
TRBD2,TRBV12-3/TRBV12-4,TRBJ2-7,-,TGTGCCAGCAGTTTCGGACTAGCGGGGCCGTCCCATGAGCAGTACTTC,CASSFGLAGPSHEQYF
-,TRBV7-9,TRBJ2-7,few,TGTGCCAGCAGCTCAAGCAGGGGATCCTACGAGCAGTACTTC,CASSSSRGSYEQYF
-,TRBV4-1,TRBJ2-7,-,TGCGCCAGCAGCGCAGACACAGTATCCTACGAGCAGTACTTC,CASSADTVSYEQYF
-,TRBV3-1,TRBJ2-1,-,TGTGCCAGCAGCCGATTCCCCGGTACTGGGGATGAGCAGTTCTTC,CASSRFPGTGDEQFF
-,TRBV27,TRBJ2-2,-,TGTGCCAGCAGCTTTATAGCCTCATACACCGGGGAGCTGTTTTTT,CASSFIASYTGELFF
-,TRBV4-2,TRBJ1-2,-,TGTGCCAGCAGCCAGGTGTACAGGACAGCCGATTTCCTCCGGGGCTACACCTTC,CASSQVYRTADFLRGYTF
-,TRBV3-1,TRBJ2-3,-,TGTGCCAGCAGTACGAACGTGCGGGATACGCAGTATTTT,CASSTNVRDTQYF
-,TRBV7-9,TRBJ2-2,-,TGTGCCAGCAGCGATGGTGCGGGGGCGATGAACACCGGGGAGCTGTTTTTT,CASSDGAGAMNTGELFF
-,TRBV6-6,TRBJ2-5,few,TGTGCCAGCGCGGAGGGTCCACAAGAGACCCAGTACTTC,CASAEGPQETQYF
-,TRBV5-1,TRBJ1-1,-,TGCGCCAGCAGCCGAGACCAACATTGTTTTTGTACTGAAGCTTTCTTT,CASSRDQHCFCTEAFF
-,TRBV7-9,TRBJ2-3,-,TGTGCCAGCGCCCCAAGGGGTTCGAGAAGCACAGATACGCAGTATTTT,CASAPRGSRSTDTQYF
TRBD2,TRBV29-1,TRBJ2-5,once,TGCAGCGTTGAAAAGGCAGGACTAGGAGGGACCCAGTACTTC,CSVEKAGLGGTQYF
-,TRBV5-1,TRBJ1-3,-,TGCGCCAGCAGCTTGGCCCAAGTCTCTGGAAACACCATATATTTT,CASSLAQVSGNTIYF
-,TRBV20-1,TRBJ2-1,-,TGCAGTGCTAGCCCAGATGAGCAGTTCTTC,CSASPDEQFF
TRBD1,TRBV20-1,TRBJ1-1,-,TGCAGTGCCGTGACAGGGGGGTACACTGAAGCTTTCTTT,CSAVTGGYTEAFF
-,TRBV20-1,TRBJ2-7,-,TGCAGTGCTATTGGGAGCTCCTACGAGCAGTACTTC,CSAIGSSYEQYF
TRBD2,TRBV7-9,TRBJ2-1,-,TGTGCCAGCGTCCAACCTGGGACTAGCGGGAACAATGAGCAGTTCTTC,CASVQPGTSGNNEQFF
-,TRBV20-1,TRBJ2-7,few,TGCAGTGCTACAACAGGGAACGCCTACGAGCAGTACTTC,CSATTGNAYEQYF
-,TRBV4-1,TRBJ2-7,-,TGCGCCAGCAGCCAAGTCGGAATTCACCACGAGCAGTACTTC,CASSQVGIHHEQYF
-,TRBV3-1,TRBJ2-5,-,TGTGCCAGCAGCCAAGTGGTCAGGCTAGTCCAAGAGACCCAGTACTTC,CASSQVVRLVQETQYF
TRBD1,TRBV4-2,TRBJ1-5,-,TGTGCCAGCAGCCCCACGGGAGGGACAGGGGGTCAGCCCCAGCATTTT,CASSPTGGTGGQPQHF
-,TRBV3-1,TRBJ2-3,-,TGTGCCAGCAGCCCCGGGGCTTACCGCACAGATACGCAGTATTTT,CASSPGAYRTDTQYF
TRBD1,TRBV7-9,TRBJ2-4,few,TGTGCCAGCAGCGGCCCGACAGGGTCCAAAAACATTCAGTACTTC,CASSGPTGSKNIQYF
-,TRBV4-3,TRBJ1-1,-,TGCGCCAGCAGCCAAGATGAGGGGACATCCCGACAAGCTTTCTTT,CASSQDEGTSRQAFF
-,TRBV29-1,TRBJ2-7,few,TGCAGCGTTCAGGGACAAGGGGGCGAGCAGTACTTC,CSVQGQGGEQYF
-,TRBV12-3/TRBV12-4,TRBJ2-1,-,TGTGCCAGCAGTTTAGATCGGGGTAGTGAGCAGTTCTTC,CASSLDRGSEQFF
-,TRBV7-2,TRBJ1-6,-,TGTGCAAGCAGCTTACTTACAAGGTCGAGCTCCTATAATTCACCCCTCCACTTT,CASSLLTRSSSYNSPLHF
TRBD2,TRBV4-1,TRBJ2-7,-,TGCGCCAGCAGCTCAACGGGCTTTACGGGGAGCGGGGGATTCTACGAGCAGTACTTC,CASSSTGFTGSGGFYEQYF